The source of this TCR beta chain is a study of shared clonotypes between healthy human individuals (TCRdb year 2020). At the level of the whole study: Three men and two women, aged 18 to 49 years, made up the cohort. To estimate repertoire size and how much clonotypes are shared between individuals, the study performed deep sequencing of blood TCR repertoires from a handful of healthy adults. For each donor, CD4 naive and CD4 memory were each run on three plates, CD8 naive on two plates, and CD8 memory on one plate. To increase sequencing depth and limit assay-specific biases, different laboratories used diverse techniques to prepare libraries and sequence TCR repertoires. Each donor's leukapheresis produced roughly between roughly 0.85 and 9.5 billion PBMCs. General study outcomes and caveats: Because the study included only a small number of donors, the genetic and exposure-history diversity represented was limited. Compared with non-shared clonotypes, clonotypes shared by all four sorted-subset donors had higher generation probabilities. Even with the large sequencing depth, rarefaction of the sorted-subset datasets indicated that sequencing was incomplete. Pairwise subsampling indicated that sequencing depth was expected to affect the degree of clonotype sharing among donors. Only blood was sampled, and tissue TCR repertoires likely differ from those in blood. Sharing across a handful of donors was observed for 4.5% to 6.5% of naive CD4, 3% to 4% of naive CD8, roughly 2.3% of memory CD4, and roughly 0.43% of memory CD8 clonotypes. Naive subsets generally had larger estimated clonotype richness than memory subsets.

TCR CDR3 regions were amplified from genomic DNA by multiplex PCR using the deep immunoSEQ assay. For each cell subset, the extracted genomic DNA was distributed evenly across all wells of several immunoSEQ 96-well plates, and each plate served as one replicate. For sorted subsets, 200 to 250 ng of genomic DNA, equivalent to 25,000 to 35,000 T cell genomes, went into each replicate PCR. Purified libraries were quantified with a Qubit 3.0 fluorometer, sized on a Bioanalyzer 2100, and re-quantified with the KAPA Library Quantification kit. Each immunoSEQ 96-well plate was sequenced on its own single-read 150-cycle Illumina NextSeq 550 flow cell. As for the original processing: The immunoSEQ output contained only junctional sequences without quality scores, so filtering could not match that applied to full-length reads. Sequences were annotated with PyIR, a Python wrapper for IgBLAST v1.9, using IMGT germline references to assign V/J genes and CDR3. Reads with weak V/J assignments (E-value above 1e-6), missing CDR3, stop codons, out-of-frame junctions, or ambiguous translated residues were removed. V3J clonotypes were defined as sequences sharing an identical inferred V gene, J gene, and CDR3 amino acid sequence. The percentage overlap between two repertoires was calculated by dividing the number of shared unique clonotypes by the size of the smaller repertoire. Repertoire richness was assessed with RTK rarefaction, the Chao1 estimator, and Recon v2.1 estimates of unobserved clonotypes. Generation probabilities were computed with OLGA for all TCRbeta clonotypes obtained by the gDNA method from four donors. Drawn from immuneACCESS, this table holds only the in-frame rearrangements with V and J called that TCRdb kept. Clones are partly lost; checked studies trace under half to an unresolved V gene and leave the rest unexplained. From that table come the V and J calls and clone size; the DNA was used to work out D and trimming. A total of about a million clones appear in this sample, 60% to 80% of them only once. About 0.94% of the sample lies in the top ten.

The sample holds many counts of this clone. The antigen this receptor binds is unknown. No base quality values were provided; no much bigger clone lies one nucleotide off. Trimming leaves V shorter by 6 bases and J shorter by 1 base, with the junction holding 6 bases beyond the gene matches. Reading from cysteine to phenylalanine, the CDR3 counts 15 amino acids. Solely the CDR3 DNA is kept, with 45 bases framed from the first base. Reading the germline V gene gives CDR1 SNHLY and CDR2 FYNNEI. The donors were healthy, HIV-negative adults who had no recently reported acute infections or vaccinations. Every donor was a Caucasian adult living in Nashville, Tennessee, USA. CD4+ T cells were enriched by magnetic negative selection, after which naive cells were positively selected on CD45RA and the negative fraction was taken as the memory subset. Blood was collected by leukapheresis, and PBMCs were isolated by Ficoll-Histopaque density gradient centrifugation and then cryopreserved in liquid nitrogen vapor phase. Purity and quantity of every magnetically sorted T cell population were checked by analytical flow cytometry. From each sorted fraction, genomic DNA was isolated and quantified by UV absorbance on a Nanodrop 2000c.

The V gene is TRBV2 and the J gene is TRBJ1-5, and 7 bases in between align with TRBD1. Input material: memory CD4+ T cells from PBMCs. The meaning of the sample's cell subset or site label: CD45RA-negative fraction. The sequence came from a man between 18 and 35 years old in good health. Some clones in this sample may be carry-over from other donors' samples. The CDR3 protein sequence reads: CASRIGQVSNQPQHF. The nucleotides are TGTGCCAGCAGGATCGGACAGGTGAGCAATCAGCCCCAGCATTTT.